Shown below are 14 T cell receptor beta chains from a single sample sequenced in a study of T-cell reconstitution after alpha-beta-depleted transplantation in children. Using unique molecular identifiers, the investigators prepared the TCRbeta library. MiXCR was run by TCRdb on the PCR reads, yielding one entry per CDR3 protein. The sample has roughly 300,000 distinct CDR3 sequences, 9.5% to 13% seen once. Material: peripheral blood, obtained 180 days after TCRalphabeta/CD19-depleted stem cell transplant. These receptor sequences come from a male patient between 2 and 15 years old who had a stem cell transplant for chronic granulomatous disease, so the T cells may come from the graft donor.

This clonotype was seen at least ten times. The chain links TRBV7-2 to TRBJ2-3, with no clear D. Per the germline V gene, CDR1 is SGHTA and CDR2 is FQGNSA. V dropped 6 bases and J dropped 5 bases, with 6 bases sitting between them. The CDR3 has 11 residues. For the CDR3, the DNA is TGTGCCAGCAGTACCCGAGATACGCAGTATTTT. It translates to CASSTRDTQYF.

This clonotype occurred many times. This sequence joins TRBV28 and TRBJ2-1; 8 positions agree with TRBD2. The germline V gene encodes CDR1 MDHEN and CDR2 SYDVKM. The CDR3 contains 16 residues. The trim removed 7 bases at V and 3 bases at J, leaving 11 bases unmatched. In nucleotides, the CDR3 is TGTGCCAGCATCAAAGTAGCGGGGACTTACTACAATGAGCAGTTCTTC. This encodes CASIKVAGTYYNEQFF.

This clonotype was counted ten times or more. This chain links TRBV21-1 with TRBJ2-5. TRBV21-1 has pseudogene status. This CDR3 is 16 amino acids long. CDR3 bases: TGTGCCAGCAGCAAAACACGTCGGCAGCCCCAAGAGACCCAGTACTTC. Its protein product is CASSKTRRQPQETQYF.

This clonotype was observed at least ten times. DNA for the CDR3: TGCAGTGCTAGAGAGGGCAGGGAGTACGAGCAGTACTTC. Amino acids: CSAREGREYEQYF. The rearrangement joins TRBV20-1 to TRBJ2-7, with D tentatively TRBD1 or TRBD2 (5 bases each). Per the germline V gene, CDR1 is DFQATT and CDR2 is SNEGSKA (reference sequence). This CDR3 contains 13 residues. The V and J ends lost 0 bases and 4 bases respectively, with 10 bases between them.

This clonotype occurred many times. The chain recombines TRBV5-1 with TRBJ2-7; no reliable D call. The CDR3 has 14 amino acids. Looked up from germline, CDR1 is SGHRS and CDR2 is YFSETQ. Trimming shortened V by 1 base and J by 1 base, and 9 bases separated the two germline ends. The CDR3 protein is CASSLHTDSYEQYF. The CDR3 region has the DNA TGCGCCAGCAGCTTGCATACGGATTCCTACGAGCAGTACTTC.

The sample holds many counts of this clonotype. The rearrangement uses TRBV7-6 and TRBJ2-2, with TRBD2 matching over 12 bases. Per germline, CDR1 SGHVS and CDR2 FNYEAQ. The CDR3 is 16 residues long. J lost 6 bases, V lost 2 bases, and 4 bases had no gene match. CDR3 sequence reads: CASSLMTSGSSGELFF. The CDR3 region has the DNA TGTGCCAGCAGCTTAATGACTAGCGGGAGCTCCGGGGAGCTGTTTTTT.

This clonotype was found many times. The chain has TRBV6-2 or TRBV6-3 and TRBJ2-3, with D unresolved. Germline V gene data show CDR1 as MNHEY and CDR2 as SVGEGT. This CDR3 is built from 15 residues. Trimming removed 8 bases from V and 0 bases from J, with 15 bases in between. CDR3 protein: CASYGRRASTDTQYF. The DNA of the CDR3 is TGTGCCAGCTACGGCCGCCGGGCAAGCACAGATACGCAGTATTTT.

This clonotype has ten or more counts. J is TRBJ1-3 and V is TRBV7-2; the D is unclear. Trimming took 5 bases from V and 0 from J, leaving 11 bases between them. The CDR3 has 15 residues. Germline CDR1 is SGHTA and CDR2 is FQGNSA. Written as DNA, the CDR3 is TGTGCCAGCAGCCCCGTTACTAGCTCTGGAAACACCATATATTTT. It is translated as CASSPVTSSGNTIYF.

About this clonotype: One junction end does not reproduce the germline sequence, and a read error may be involved. J is TRBJ2-5 and V is TRBV10-3; maybe TRBD2 (7 bases). CDR3 length: 17 residues. Germline V gene sequence: CDR1 ENHRY, CDR2 SYGVKD. The CDR3 coding sequence is TGTGCCACCGCTCTGCCGGGGGGCCCCTCTGACCAAGAGACCCAGCACTTC. Protein: CATALPGGPSDQETQHF.

This clonotype showed up many times. V and J are TRBV29-1 and TRBJ2-7, with 8 positions matching TRBD1. V lost 6 bases to trimming and J lost 6 bases; unmatched junction nucleotides: 4. The CDR3 runs 11 residues. Germline lookup yields CDR1 SQVTM and CDR2 ANQGSEA. The CDR3 region is CSVGQGSEQYF. CDR3 DNA sequence: TGCAGCGTAGGACAGGGCTCCGAGCAGTACTTC.

This clonotype was observed at least ten times. The genes are TRBV7-3 and TRBJ1-1, with D maybe TRBD1 (6 bases). Germline-derived CDR1 and CDR2 are SGHTA and FQGTGA. The CDR3 contains 14 residues. V was cut by 5 bases and J by 2 bases, with 12 bases left in between. CDR3 amino acids: CASSLQGPNTEAFF. The CDR3 DNA reads TGTGCCAGCAGCCTACAGGGACCCAACACTGAAGCTTTCTTT. The full variable domain, in which reference TRBV7-3 and TRBJ1-1 provide the parts outside the CDR3, is GAGVSQTPSNKVTEKGKYVELRCDPISGHTALYWYRQSLGQGPEFLIYFQGTGAADDSGLPNDRFFAVRPEGSVSTLKIQRTERGDSAVYLCASSLQGPNTEAFFGQGTRLTVV.

This clonotype was counted many times. The V call is TRBV5-5, the J call TRBJ2-1; 7 bases line up with TRBD1. Trimming took 4 bases from V and 2 from J; bases not matched to a gene: 6. The CDR3 loop spans 15 amino acids. Germline loops: CDR1 SGHKS, CDR2 YYEKEE (reference sequence). The CDR3 here is CASSARGHTYNEQFF. As DNA, the CDR3 is TGTGCCAGCAGCGCAAGGGGGCACACCTACAATGAGCAGTTCTTC. The full variable domain, completed using reference TRBV5-5 and TRBJ2-1, is DAGVTQSPTHLIKTRGQQVTLRCSPISGHKSVSWYQQVLGQGPQFIFQYYEKEERGRGNFPDRFSARQFPNYSSELNVNALLLGDSALYLCASSARGHTYNEQFFGPGTRLTVL.

This clonotype came up many times. The CDR3 region has the DNA TGTGCCAGCAGCCCCCGTGATAGCGGCCTGACGGCAGATACGCAGTATTTT. It codes for CASSPRDSGLTADTQYF. This sequence joins TRBV5-5 and TRBJ2-3, with D possibly matching TRBD2 (6 bases). Trimming shortened V by 4 bases and J by 4 bases, and 22 bases separated the two germline ends. CDR3 length: 17 amino acids. Looked up from germline, CDR1 is SGHKS and CDR2 is YYEKEE (reference sequence).

The V and J genes are TRBV14 and TRBJ2-5; D is ambiguous. V dropped 1 base and J dropped 5 bases, with 11 bases sitting between them. Germline-derived CDR1 and CDR2 are SGHDN and FVKESK. This CDR3 comprises 14 residues. This chain's CDR3 is CASSQARFWETQYF. The DNA for the CDR3 is TGTGCCAGCAGCCAAGCTCGATTCTGGGAGACCCAGTACTTC.